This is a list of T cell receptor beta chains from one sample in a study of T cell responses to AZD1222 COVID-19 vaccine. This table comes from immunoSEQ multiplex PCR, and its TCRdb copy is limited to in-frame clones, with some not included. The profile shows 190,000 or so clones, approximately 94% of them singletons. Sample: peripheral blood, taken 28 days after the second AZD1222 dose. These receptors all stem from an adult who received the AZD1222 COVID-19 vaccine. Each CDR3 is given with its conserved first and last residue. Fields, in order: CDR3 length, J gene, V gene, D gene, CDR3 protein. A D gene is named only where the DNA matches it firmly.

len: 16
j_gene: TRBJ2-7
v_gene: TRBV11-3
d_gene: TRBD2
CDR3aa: CASSLRTTSGEYEQYF

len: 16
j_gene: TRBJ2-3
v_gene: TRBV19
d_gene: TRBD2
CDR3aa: CASSSLSGGAGDTQYF

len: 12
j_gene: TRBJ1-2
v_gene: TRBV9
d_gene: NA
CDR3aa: CASSGPQYGYTF

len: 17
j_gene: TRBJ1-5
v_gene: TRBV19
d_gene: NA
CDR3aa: CASSPYSGTRSNQPQHF

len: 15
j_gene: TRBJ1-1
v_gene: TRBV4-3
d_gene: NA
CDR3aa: CASSQVGRRSTEAFF

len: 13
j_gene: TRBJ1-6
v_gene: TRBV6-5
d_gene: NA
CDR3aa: CASRTDGYSPLHF

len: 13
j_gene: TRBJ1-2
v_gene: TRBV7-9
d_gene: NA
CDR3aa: CASSPGGGYGYTF

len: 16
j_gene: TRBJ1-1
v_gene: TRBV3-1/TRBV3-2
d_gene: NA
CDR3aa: CASTPGGGRGFTEAFF

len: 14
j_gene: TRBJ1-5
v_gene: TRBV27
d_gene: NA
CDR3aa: CASSYGDSNQPQHF

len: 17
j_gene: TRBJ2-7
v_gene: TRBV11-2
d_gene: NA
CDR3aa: CASSLDIRQGRSYEQYF

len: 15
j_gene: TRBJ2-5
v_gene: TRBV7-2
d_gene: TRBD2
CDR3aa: CASSPKAGVQETQYF

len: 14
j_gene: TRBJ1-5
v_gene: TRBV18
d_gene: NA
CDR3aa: CASSPRSGEQPQHF

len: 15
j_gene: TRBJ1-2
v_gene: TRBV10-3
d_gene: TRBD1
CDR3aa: CAISESGTGPYGYTF

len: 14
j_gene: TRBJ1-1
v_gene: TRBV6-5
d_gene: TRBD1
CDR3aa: CASSGWDRETEAFF

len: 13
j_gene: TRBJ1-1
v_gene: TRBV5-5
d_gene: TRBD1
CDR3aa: CASSLRQGGEAFF

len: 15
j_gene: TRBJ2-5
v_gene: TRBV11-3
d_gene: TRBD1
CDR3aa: CASSSGQGSQETQYF